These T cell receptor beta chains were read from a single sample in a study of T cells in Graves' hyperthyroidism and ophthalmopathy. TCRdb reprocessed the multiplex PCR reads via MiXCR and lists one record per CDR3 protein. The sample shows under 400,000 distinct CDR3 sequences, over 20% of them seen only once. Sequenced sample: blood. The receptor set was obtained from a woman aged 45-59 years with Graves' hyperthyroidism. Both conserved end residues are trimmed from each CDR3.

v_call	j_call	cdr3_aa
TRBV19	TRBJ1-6	ASSFRTDNSPLH
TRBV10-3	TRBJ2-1	AINRGNPYNEQF
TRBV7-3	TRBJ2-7	ASSCLLASGRVEQY
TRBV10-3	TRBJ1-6	AIRGQELDNSPLH
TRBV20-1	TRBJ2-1	SARTPGLAYNEQF
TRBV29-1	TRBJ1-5	SVEDHFPWRARTQPQH
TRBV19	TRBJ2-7	ASSTPGQTYEQY
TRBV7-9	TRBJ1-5	AGSQGAGGNQPQH
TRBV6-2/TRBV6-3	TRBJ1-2	ASSPTENYGYT
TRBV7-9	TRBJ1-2	ASSPSSRTGCSYGYT
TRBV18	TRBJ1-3	ASSPPGRTADTIY
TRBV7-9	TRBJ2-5	ASSLGASRETQY
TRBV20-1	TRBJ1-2	SARDGRGNYGYT
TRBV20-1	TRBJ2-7	SARDQGLAGVYEQY
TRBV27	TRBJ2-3	ASSLAARNTQY
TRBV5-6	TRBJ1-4	ASSLGLGRGEKLF
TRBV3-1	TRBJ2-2	ASSQGARNTGELF
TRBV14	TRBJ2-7	ASSQGLRQGGYEQY